This T cell receptor (beta chain) was sequenced during a study of control samples from healthy donors and cancer patients. Between the trimmed V and J ends, which lost 10 bases and 3 bases, there was a span of 22 bases. The CDR3 runs to 15 residues. Germline assignment: CDR1 MNHNY and CDR2 SVGAGI (reference sequence). TCRdb's table, derived via immunoSEQ multiplex PCR, lists solely in-frame clones and lacks some. Among some 20,000 clones, about 88% were seen once, and the ten largest hold about 9%. The clonotype comes from a woman in her sixties or seventies with head and neck cancer. Sequencing was carried out using PBMCs. The gene calls are TRBV6-6 and TRBJ2-7, with D perhaps TRBD1 or TRBD2 (5 bases each). The CDR3 region is CAISTGTTGVYEQYF. In nucleotides, the CDR3 is TGTGCCATCTCTACCGGGACCACAGGAGTCTACGAGCAGTACTTC.